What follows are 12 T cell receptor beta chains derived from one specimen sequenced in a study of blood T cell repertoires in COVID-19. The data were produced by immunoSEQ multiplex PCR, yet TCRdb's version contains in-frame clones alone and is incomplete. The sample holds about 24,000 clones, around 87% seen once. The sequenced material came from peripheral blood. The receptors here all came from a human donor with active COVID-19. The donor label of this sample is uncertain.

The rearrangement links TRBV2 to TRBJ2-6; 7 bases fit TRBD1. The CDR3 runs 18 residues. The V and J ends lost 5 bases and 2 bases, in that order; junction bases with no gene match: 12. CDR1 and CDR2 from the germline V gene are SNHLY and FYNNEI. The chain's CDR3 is CASSPTWVRGPGANVLTF. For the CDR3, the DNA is TGTGCCAGCAGTCCCACCTGGGTAAGGGGGCCTGGGGCCAACGTCCTGACTTTC.

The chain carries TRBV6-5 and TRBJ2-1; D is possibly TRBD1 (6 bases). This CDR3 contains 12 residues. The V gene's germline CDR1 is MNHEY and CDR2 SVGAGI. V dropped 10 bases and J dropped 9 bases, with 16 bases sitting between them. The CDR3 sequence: CAISKGDGEQFF. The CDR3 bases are TGTGCCATCTCCAAGGGGGATGGTGAGCAGTTCTTC.

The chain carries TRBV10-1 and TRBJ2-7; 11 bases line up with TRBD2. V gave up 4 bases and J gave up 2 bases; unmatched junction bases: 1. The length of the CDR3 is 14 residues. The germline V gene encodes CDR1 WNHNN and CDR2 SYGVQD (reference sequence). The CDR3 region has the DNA TGCGCCAGCAGTGTAGCGGGGGGGCCCTACGAGCAGTACTTC. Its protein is CASSVAGGPYEQYF.

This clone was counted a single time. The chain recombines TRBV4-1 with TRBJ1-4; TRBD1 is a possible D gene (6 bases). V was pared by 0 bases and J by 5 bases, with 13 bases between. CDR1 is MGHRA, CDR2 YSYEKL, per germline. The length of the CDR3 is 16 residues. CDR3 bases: TGCGCCAGCAGCCAAGATGGCACAGGGTACAATGAAAAACTGTTTTTT. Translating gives CASSQDGTGYNEKLFF.

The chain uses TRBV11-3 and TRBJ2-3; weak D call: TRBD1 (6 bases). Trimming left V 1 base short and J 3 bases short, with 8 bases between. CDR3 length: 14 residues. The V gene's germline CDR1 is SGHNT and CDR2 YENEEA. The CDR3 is CASSLAQGTDTQYF. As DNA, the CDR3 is TGTGCCAGCAGCTTAGCCCAGGGGACAGATACGCAGTATTTT.

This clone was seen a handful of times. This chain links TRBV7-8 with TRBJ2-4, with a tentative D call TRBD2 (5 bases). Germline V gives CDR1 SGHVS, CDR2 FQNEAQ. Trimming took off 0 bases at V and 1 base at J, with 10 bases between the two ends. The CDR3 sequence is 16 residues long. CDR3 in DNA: TGTGCCAGCAGCTTAGCTGGGATAGCGGCCAAAAACATTCAGTACTTC. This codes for CASSLAGIAAKNIQYF. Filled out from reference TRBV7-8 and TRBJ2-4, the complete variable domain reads GAGVSQSPRYKVAKRGQDVALRCDPISGHVSLFWYQQALGQGPEFLTYFQNEAQLDKSGLPSDRFFAERPEGSVSTLKIQRTQQEDSAVYLCASSLAGIAAKNIQYFGAGTRLSVL.

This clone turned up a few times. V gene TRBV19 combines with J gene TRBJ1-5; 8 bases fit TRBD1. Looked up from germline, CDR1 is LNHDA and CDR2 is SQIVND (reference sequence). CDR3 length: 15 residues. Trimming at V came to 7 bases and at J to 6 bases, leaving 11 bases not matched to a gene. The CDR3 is CASNPLGQGGQPQHF. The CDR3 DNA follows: TGTGCCAGTAACCCATTAGGACAGGGAGGTCAGCCCCAGCATTTT.

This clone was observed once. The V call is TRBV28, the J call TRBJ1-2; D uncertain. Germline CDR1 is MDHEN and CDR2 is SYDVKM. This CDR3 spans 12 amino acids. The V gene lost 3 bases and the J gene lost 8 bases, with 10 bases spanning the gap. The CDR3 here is CASSFLVRGYTF. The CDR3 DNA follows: TGTGCCAGCAGTTTTTTGGTTCGGGGCTACACCTTC.

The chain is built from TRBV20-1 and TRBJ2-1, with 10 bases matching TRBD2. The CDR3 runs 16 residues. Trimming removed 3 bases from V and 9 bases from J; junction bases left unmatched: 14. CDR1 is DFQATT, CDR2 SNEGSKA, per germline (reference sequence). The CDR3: CSASSRASGSVGEQFF. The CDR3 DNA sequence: TGCAGTGCTAGTAGTAGGGCTAGCGGGAGCGTTGGTGAGCAGTTCTTC.

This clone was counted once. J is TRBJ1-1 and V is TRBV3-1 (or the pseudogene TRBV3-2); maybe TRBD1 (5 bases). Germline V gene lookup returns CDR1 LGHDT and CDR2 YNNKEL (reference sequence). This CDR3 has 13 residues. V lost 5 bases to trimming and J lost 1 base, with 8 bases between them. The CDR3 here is CASSVDRNTEAFF. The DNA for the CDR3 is TGTGCCAGCAGCGTTGACAGGAACACTGAAGCTTTCTTT.

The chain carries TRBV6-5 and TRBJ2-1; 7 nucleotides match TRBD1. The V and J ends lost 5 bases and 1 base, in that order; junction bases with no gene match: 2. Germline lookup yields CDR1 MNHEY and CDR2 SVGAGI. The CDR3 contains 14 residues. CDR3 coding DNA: TGTGCCAGCAGTACAGGGGTATCCTACAATGAGCAGTTCTTC. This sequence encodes CASSTGVSYNEQFF.

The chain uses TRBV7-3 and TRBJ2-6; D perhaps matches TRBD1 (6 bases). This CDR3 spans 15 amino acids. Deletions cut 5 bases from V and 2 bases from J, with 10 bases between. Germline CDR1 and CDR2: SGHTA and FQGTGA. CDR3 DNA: TGTGCCAGCAGCGACAGGTCCGCTGGGGCCAACGTCCTGACTTTC. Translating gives CASSDRSAGANVLTF. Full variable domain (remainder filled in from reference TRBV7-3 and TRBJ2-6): GAGVSQTPSNKVTEKGKYVELRCDPISGHTALYWYRQSLGQGPEFLIYFQGTGAADDSGLPNDRFFAVRPEGSVSTLKIQRTERGDSAVYLCASSDRSAGANVLTFGAGSRLTVL.